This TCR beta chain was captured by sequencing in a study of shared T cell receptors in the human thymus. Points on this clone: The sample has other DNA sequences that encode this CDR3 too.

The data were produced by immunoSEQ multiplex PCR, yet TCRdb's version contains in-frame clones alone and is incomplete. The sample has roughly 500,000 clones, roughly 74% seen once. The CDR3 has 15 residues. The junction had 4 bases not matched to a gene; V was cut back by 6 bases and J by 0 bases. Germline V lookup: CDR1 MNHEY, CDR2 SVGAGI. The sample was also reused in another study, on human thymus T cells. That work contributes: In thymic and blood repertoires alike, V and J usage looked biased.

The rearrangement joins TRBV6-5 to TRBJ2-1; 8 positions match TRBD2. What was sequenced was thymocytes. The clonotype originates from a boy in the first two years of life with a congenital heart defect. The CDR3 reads CASSPSGSSYNEQFF. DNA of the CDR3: TGTGCCAGCAGCCCAAGCGGGAGCTCCTACAATGAGCAGTTCTTC.